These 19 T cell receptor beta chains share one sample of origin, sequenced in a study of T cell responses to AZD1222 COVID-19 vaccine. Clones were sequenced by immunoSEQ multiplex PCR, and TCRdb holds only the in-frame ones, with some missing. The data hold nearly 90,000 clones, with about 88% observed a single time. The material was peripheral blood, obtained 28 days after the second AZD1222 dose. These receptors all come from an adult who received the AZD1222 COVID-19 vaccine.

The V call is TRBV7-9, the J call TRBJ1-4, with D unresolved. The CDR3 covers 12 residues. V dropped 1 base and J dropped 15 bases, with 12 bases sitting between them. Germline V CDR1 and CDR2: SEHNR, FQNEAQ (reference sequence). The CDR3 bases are TGTGCCAGCAGCTTAGAAGTTGGATCGTTGTTTTTT. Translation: CASSLEVGSLFF.

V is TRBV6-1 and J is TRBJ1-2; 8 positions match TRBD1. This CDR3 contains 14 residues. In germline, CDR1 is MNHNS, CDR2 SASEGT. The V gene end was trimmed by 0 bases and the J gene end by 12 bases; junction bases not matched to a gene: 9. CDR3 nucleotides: TGTGCCAGCAGTGAAGCACAGGGGGTATACGGCAACACCTTC. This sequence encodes CASSEAQGVYGNTF.

The CDR3 here is CASSPRTGKETQYF. CDR3 sequence (DNA): TGTGCCAGCTCACCGAGAACAGGGAAAGAGACCCAGTACTTC. The V gene is TRBV18, the J gene TRBJ2-5, with D tentatively TRBD1 (6 bases). The V and J ends lost 3 bases and 3 bases respectively, with 11 bases between them. CDR3 length: 14 residues. Per germline, CDR1 KGHSH and CDR2 LQKENI.

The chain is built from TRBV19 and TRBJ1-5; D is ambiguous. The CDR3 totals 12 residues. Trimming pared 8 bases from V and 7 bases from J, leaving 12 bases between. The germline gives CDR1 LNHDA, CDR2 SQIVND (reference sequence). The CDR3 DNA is TGTGCCAGTTCGAGGCTAGACCAGCCCCAGCATTTT. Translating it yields CASSRLDQPQHF.

In nucleotides, the CDR3 is TGTGCCAGCCTTTTAGGCGGGGGTCGTACCGGGGAGCTGTTTTTT. Translating it yields CASLLGGGRTGELFF. The chain recombines TRBV2 with TRBJ2-2; 7 positions agree with TRBD2. The junction had 11 bases not matched to a gene; V was cut back by 8 bases and J by 5 bases. This CDR3 spans 15 amino acids. Germline V CDR1 and CDR2: SNHLY, FYNNEI.

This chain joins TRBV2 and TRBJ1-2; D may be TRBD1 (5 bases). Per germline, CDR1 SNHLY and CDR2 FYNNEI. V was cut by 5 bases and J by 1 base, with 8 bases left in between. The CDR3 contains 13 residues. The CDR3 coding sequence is TGTGCCAGCAGTTCAGGGATTAACTATGGCTACACCTTC. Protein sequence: CASSSGINYGYTF.

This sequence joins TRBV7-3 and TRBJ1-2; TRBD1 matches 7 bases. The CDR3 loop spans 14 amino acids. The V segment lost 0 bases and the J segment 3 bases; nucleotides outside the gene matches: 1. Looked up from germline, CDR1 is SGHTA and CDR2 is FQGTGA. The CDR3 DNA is TGTGCCAGCAGCTTAACAGGGGGCGACTATGGCTACACCTTC. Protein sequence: CASSLTGGDYGYTF.

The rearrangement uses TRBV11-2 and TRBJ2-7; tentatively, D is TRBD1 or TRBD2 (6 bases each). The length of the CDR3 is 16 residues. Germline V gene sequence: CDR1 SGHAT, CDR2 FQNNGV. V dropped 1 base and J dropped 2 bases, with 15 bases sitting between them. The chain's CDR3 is CASSLGGGGTTYEQYF. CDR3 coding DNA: TGTGCCAGCAGCTTAGGCGGAGGGGGAACAACCTACGAGCAGTACTTC.

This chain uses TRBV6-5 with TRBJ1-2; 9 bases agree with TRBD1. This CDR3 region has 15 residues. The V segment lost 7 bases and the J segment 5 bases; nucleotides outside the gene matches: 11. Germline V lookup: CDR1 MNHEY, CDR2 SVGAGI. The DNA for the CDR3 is TGTGCCAGCACTCTAACGGGACAGGGCTGGTATGGCTACACCTTC. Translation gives CASTLTGQGWYGYTF.

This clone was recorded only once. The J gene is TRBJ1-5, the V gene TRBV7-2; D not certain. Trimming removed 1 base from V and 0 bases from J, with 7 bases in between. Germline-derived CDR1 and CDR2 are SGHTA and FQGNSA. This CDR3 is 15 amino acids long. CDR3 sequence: CASSLVVSSNQPQHF. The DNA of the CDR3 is TGTGCCAGCAGCTTAGTAGTGTCTAGCAATCAGCCCCAGCATTTT.

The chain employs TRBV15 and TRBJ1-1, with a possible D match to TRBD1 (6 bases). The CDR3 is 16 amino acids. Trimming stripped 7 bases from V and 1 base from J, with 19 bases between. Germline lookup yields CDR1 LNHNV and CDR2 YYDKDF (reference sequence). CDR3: CATTKTGGDTNTEAFF. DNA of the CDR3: TGTGCCACCACGAAGACAGGCGGGGATACGAACACTGAAGCTTTCTTT.

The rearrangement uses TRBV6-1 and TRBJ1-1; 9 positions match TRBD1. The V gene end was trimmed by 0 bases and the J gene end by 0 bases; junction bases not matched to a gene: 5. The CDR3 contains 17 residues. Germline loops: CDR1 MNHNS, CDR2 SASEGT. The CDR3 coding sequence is TGTGCCAGCAGTGAAGCGATTGGACAGGGGCTGAACACTGAAGCTTTCTTT. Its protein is CASSEAIGQGLNTEAFF.

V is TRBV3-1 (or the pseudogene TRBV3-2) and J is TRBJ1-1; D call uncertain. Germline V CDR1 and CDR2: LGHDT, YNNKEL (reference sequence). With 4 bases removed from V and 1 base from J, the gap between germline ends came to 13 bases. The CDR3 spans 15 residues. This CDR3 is CASSPYGVGNTEAFF. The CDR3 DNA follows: TGTGCCAGCAGCCCGTACGGGGTGGGGAACACTGAAGCTTTCTTT.

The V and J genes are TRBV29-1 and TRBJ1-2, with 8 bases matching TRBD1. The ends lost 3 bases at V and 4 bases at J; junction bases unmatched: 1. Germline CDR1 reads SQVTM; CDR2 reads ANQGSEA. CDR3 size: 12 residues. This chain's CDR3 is CSVETGAYGYTF. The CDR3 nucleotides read TGCAGCGTTGAGACAGGGGCCTATGGCTACACCTTC. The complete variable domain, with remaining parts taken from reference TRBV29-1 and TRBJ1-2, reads SAVISQKPSRDICQRGTSLTIQCQVDSQVTMMFWYRQQPGQSLTLIATANQGSEATYESGFVIDKFPISRPNLTFSTLTVSNMSPEDSSIYLCSVETGAYGYTFGSGTRLTVV.

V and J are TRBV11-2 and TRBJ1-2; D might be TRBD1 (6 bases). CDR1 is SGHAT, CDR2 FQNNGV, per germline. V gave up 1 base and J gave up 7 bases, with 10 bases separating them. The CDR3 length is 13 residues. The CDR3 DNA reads TGTGCCAGCAGCTTAGGGGGGCTCTTTGGCTACACCTTC. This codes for CASSLGGLFGYTF. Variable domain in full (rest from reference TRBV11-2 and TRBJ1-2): EAGVAQSPRYKIIEKRQSVAFWCNPISGHATLYWYQQILGQGPKLLIQFQNNGVVDDSQLPKDRFSAERLKGVDSTLKIQPAKLEDSAVYLCASSLGGLFGYTFGSGTRLTVV.

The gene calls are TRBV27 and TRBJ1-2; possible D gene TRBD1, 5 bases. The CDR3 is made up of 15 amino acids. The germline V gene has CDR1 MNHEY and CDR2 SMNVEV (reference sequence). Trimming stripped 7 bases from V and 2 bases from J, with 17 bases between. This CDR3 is CASTASAGHNYGYTF. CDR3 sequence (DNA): TGTGCCAGCACCGCCTCGGCCGGACACAACTATGGCTACACCTTC.

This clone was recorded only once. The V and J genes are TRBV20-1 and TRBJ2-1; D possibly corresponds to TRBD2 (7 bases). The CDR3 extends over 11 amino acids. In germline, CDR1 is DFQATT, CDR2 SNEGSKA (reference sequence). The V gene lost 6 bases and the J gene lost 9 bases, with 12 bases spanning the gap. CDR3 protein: CSAWGGLEQFF. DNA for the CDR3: TGCAGTGCCTGGGGGGGCCTTGAGCAGTTCTTC.

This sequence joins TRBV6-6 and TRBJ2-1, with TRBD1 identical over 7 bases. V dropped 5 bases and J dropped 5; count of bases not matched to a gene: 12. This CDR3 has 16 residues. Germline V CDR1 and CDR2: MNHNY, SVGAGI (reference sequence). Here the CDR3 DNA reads TGTGCCAGCAGTCGTACAGACAGGGTCGGAAACAATGAGCAGTTCTTC. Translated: CASSRTDRVGNNEQFF.

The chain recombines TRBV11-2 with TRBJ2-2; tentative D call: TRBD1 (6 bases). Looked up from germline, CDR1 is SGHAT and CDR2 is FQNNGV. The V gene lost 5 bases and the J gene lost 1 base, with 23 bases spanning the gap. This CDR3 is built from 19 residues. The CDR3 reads CASSTPKNWGPGNTGELFF. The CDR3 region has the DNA TGTGCCAGCAGCACACCGAAAAATTGGGGGCCTGGGAACACCGGGGAGCTGTTTTTT. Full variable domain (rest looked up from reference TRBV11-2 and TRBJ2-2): EAGVAQSPRYKIIEKRQSVAFWCNPISGHATLYWYQQILGQGPKLLIQFQNNGVVDDSQLPKDRFSAERLKGVDSTLKIQPAKLEDSAVYLCASSTPKNWGPGNTGELFFGEGSRLTVL.